This T cell receptor (beta chain) stems from a study of T cells in Graves' hyperthyroidism and ophthalmopathy. Amplification of TCR beta CDR3 regions was performed using RNA transcripts as template. The HTBI set primed first-round TCR CDR3 RT-PCR. TCRdb called the multiplex PCR reads again in MiXCR, with one record for every CDR3 protein. The sample has hundreds of thousands of distinct CDR3 sequences, 20% to 30% seen once. This clonotype was seen only a few times. PBMCs were collected from an approximately 10 ml volume of fresh peripheral blood. The sequence derives from a man aged 50-60 years with Graves' hyperthyroidism. Input material: blood.

CDR3 amino acids: CASSLAVLNEQFF. The CDR3 nucleotides are TGTGCCAGCAGCTTAGCTGTCCTCAATGAGCAGTTCTTC. The chain has TRBV7-9 and TRBJ2-1; D unresolved. The V gene's germline CDR1 is SEHNR and CDR2 FQNEAQ (reference sequence). This CDR3 contains 13 residues. Between the trimmed V and J ends, which lost 0 bases and 6 bases, there was a span of 6 bases.